Below, 3 T cell receptor beta chains from the same sample are listed, as sequenced in a study of blood T cell repertoires in COVID-19. Data came from immunoSEQ multiplex PCR; TCRdb stores just in-frame clones and leaves some out. The table includes over 150,000 clones, more than 70% detected once. Sample: peripheral blood. The receptors shown here come from a man aged 50-60 years with COVID-19, enrolled during active disease.

Details on this clone: Other DNA sequences in the sample encode the same CDR3. The chain couples TRBV12-5 to TRBJ2-5, with D perhaps matching TRBD2 (5 bases). This CDR3 is 13 amino acids long. Trimming cost V 5 bases and J 2 bases, with 9 bases left between them. Per germline, CDR1 LGHNT and CDR2 FRNRAP. CDR3 in amino acids: CASGPGEQETQYF. The CDR3 coding sequence is TGTGCTAGTGGTCCCGGGGAGCAAGAGACCCAGTACTTC.

This clone is a singleton in its sample. The chain combines TRBV19 with TRBJ1-2; D call uncertain. The germline V and J ends were trimmed by 3 bases and 4 bases, with 18 bases remaining between them. The CDR3 runs 16 residues. Germline loops: CDR1 LNHDA, CDR2 SQIVND (reference sequence). CDR3 DNA: TGTGCCAGTAGTATCGGTTGGGCGACTAACCTCTATGGCTACACCTTC. Its protein product is CASSIGWATNLYGYTF.

The chain recombines TRBV19 with TRBJ1-1; TRBD1 is a possible D gene (5 bases). Trimming cost V 3 bases and J 2 bases, with 7 bases left between them. The germline gives CDR1 LNHDA, CDR2 SQIVND (reference sequence). There are 13 residues in the CDR3. CDR3 amino acids: CASSMTVNTEAFF. Here the CDR3 DNA reads TGTGCCAGTAGTATGACAGTTAACACTGAAGCTTTCTTT.